This TCR beta chain was profiled in a study of shared clonotypes between healthy human individuals. A split of CD4+ cells into CD45RA+ naive and CD45RA-negative memory subsets was performed. CDR1 and CDR2 (germline): SGHRS, YFSETQ. The CDR3 covers 15 residues. V lost 4 bases, J lost 1 base, and 11 bases lay in between. Of note for this clone: Its antigen is not known.

Findings and limits, study-wide: Although depth was large, rarefaction showed that sequencing of the sorted subsets was incomplete. Expectations were that clonotype sharing among donors would be affected by sequencing depth.

Deep-level running was used for the assay. Sequencing used immunoSEQ multiplex PCR; TCRdb keeps in-frame clones, though not all of them. The repertoire has about 2.4 million clones, roughly 93% of them found once; the top ten carry approximately 0.36%. Sequenced material: naive CD4+ T cells from PBMCs. Stated subset: CD45RA+ positively selected. This sequence joins TRBV5-1 and TRBJ2-2, with D unclear. The clonotype originates from a man in his late teens or twenties in good health. Some clones in this sample may be carry-over from other donors' samples. The CDR3 region is CASSPTNLNTGELFF. DNA of the CDR3: TGCGCCAGCAGCCCGACAAATTTGAACACCGGGGAGCTGTTTTTT.